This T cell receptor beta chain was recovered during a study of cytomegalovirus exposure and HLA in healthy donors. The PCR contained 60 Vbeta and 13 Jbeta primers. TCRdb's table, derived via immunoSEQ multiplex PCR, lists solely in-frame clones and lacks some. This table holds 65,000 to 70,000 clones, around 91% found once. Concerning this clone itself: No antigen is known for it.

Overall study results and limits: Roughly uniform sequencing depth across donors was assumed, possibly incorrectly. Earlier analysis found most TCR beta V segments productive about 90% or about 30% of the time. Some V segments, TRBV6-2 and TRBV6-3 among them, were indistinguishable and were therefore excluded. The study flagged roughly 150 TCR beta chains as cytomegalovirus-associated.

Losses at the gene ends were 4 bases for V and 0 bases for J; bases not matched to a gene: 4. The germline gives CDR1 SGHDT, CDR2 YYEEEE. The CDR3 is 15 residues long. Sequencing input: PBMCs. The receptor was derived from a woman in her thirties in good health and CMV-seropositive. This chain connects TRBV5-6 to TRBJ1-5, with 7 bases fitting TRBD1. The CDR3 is CASSGGTVSNQPQHF. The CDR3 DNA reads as TGTGCCAGCAGCGGGGGGACAGTTAGCAATCAGCCCCAGCATTTT.